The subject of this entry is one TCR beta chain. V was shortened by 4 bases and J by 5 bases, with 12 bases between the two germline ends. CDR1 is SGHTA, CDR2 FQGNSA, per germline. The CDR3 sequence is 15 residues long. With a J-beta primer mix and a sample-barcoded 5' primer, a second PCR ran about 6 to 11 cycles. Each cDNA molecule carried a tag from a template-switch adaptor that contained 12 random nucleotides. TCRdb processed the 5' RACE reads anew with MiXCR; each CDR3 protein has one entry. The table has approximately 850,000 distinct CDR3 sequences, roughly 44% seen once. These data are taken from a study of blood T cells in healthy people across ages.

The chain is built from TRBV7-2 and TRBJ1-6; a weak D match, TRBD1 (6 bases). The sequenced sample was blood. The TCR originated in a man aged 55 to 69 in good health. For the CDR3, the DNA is TGTGCCAGCAGCTCTTACAGGGCGGATAATTCACCCCTCCACTTT. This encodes CASSSYRADNSPLHF.